This is a list of T cell receptor beta chains from one sample in a study of T cell changes during pregnancy in multiple sclerosis. Measured with immunoSEQ multiplex PCR; TCRdb has only the in-frame clones, and not every one. This sample carries more than 55,000 clones, 91% of them seen once, and the ten largest clones take 1% to 1.5%. The sequences come from peripheral blood, collected after pregnancy. The origin of the receptors is a female donor in good health, enrolled as a control in a pregnancy study. Each CDR3 is given with its conserved first and last residue. Only some rows state a clone size, as once, few, many or a class for expanded clones.

CDR3 length | J gene | clone size | V gene | CDR3 protein
15 | TRBJ1-2 | once | TRBV11-2 | CASSLGQVILDGYTF
13 | TRBJ1-1 | . | TRBV19 | CASGIQGLTEAFF
14 | TRBJ1-2 | once | TRBV6-1 | CASSEFNSNYGYTF
14 | TRBJ2-5 | . | TRBV6-1 | CASSETGVQETQYF
18 | TRBJ1-2 | . | TRBV10-2 | CASSEYSAGGQGADGYTF
14 | TRBJ2-3 | . | TRBV11-2 | CASSPRGAEDTQYF
13 | TRBJ1-1 | . | TRBV7-9 | CASSLQRDTEAFF
12 | TRBJ1-5 | . | TRBV2 | CASSQGNQPQHF
16 | TRBJ1-5 | . | TRBV6-1 | CASRETGTVSNQPQHF
14 | TRBJ2-5 | . | TRBV6-5 | CATSPGTSGKTQYF
16 | TRBJ2-5 | . | TRBV7-8 | CASSWTSGVDQETQYF
16 | TRBJ1-2 | . | TRBV7-8 | CASSPGTGYFYDGYTF
15 | TRBJ2-3 | . | TRBV30 | CAWTRIRASPDTQYF
14 | TRBJ1-2 | . | TRBV11-1 | CASSLARGTEGYTF
14 | TRBJ2-7 | . | TRBV10-3 | CAISGTGSSYEQYF
17 | TRBJ2-7 | . | TRBV7-2 | CASSLARLGTGNHEQYF
14 | TRBJ1-2 | . | TRBV9 | CASSVDQEGIGYTF
18 | TRBJ2-5 | . | TRBV5-1 | CASSLTGTSGGAQETQYF
16 | TRBJ1-5 | . | TRBV18 | CASSQNTGQNNQPQHF
15 | TRBJ2-1 | . | TRBV7-9 | CASSPPGQGYNEQFF
16 | TRBJ2-5 | . | TRBV12-5 | CASGWASGGGEETQYF
15 | TRBJ1-6 | . | TRBV5-6 | CASSLGRRGYSPLHF
18 | TRBJ1-1 | . | TRBV15 | CATSIGKGQSSMNTEAFF
16 | TRBJ1-2 | . | TRBV5-1 | CASSSHLTGINYGYTF
11 | TRBJ1-1 | . | TRBV30 | CAWSVLSEAFF
14 | TRBJ1-1 | . | TRBV18 | CASSLGQGGTEAFF
13 | TRBJ2-7 | . | TRBV4-1 | CASSQGLAGEQYF
14 | TRBJ1-1 | . | TRBV29-1 | CSVGRGGKNTEAFF
15 | TRBJ2-1 | . | TRBV5-4 | CASSVPGLAGNEQFF
17 | TRBJ2-2 | . | TRBV11-1 | CASSLGTWDKNTGELFF
15 | TRBJ1-5 | once | TRBV5-1 | CASSLGTGKYQPQHF